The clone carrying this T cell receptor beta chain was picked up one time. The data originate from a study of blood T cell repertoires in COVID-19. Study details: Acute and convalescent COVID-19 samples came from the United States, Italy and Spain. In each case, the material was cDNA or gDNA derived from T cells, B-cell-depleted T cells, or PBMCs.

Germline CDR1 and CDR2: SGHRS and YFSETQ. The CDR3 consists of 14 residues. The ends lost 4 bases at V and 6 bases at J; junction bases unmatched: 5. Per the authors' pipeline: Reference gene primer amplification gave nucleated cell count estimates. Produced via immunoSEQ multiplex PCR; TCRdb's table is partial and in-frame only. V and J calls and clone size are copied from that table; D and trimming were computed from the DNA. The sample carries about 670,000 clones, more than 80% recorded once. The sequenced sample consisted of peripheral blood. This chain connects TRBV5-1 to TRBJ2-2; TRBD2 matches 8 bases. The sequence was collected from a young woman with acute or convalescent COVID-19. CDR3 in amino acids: CASSKWRGAGELFF. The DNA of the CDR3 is TGCGCCAGCAGCAAGTGGCGGGGGGCCGGGGAGCTGTTTTTT.